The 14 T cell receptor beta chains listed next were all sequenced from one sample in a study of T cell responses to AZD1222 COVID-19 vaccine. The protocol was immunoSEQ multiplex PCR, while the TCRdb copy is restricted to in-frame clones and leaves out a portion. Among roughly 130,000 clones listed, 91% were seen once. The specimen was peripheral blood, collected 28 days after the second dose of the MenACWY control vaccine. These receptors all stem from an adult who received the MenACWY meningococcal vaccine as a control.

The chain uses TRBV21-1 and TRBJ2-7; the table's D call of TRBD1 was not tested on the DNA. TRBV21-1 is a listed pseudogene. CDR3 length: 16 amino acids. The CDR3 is CASSISNREWSDEQYF. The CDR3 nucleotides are TGTGCCAGCAGCATCTCAAACAGGGAATGGAGCGACGAGCAGTACTTC.

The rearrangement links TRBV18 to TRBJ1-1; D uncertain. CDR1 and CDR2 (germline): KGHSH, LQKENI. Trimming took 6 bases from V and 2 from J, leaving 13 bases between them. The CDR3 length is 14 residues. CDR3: CASSPNGDNTEAFF. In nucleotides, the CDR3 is TGTGCCAGCTCGCCCAACGGGGATAACACTGAAGCTTTCTTT.

CDR3 bases: TGTGCCAGCAGCTTGGGAATACGGGGGTCACGCACTGAAGCTTTCTTT. Translation: CASSLGIRGSRTEAFF. The chain uses TRBV5-8 and TRBJ1-1; weak D call: TRBD1 (5 bases). CDR3 length: 16 amino acids. Germline lookup yields CDR1 SGHTS and CDR2 YDEGEE. V shed 0 bases and J shed 4 bases, with 16 bases lying between them.

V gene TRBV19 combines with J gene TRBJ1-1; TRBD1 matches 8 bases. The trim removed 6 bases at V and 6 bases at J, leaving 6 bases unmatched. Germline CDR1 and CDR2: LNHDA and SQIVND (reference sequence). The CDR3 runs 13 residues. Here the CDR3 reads CASREDRGAEAFF. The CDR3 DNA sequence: TGTGCCAGTAGAGAAGACAGGGGCGCTGAAGCTTTCTTT.

The CDR3: CASSSGSDEQFF. For the CDR3, the DNA is TGTGCCAGCAGCTCCGGATCGGATGAGCAGTTCTTC. This chain uses TRBV5-6 with TRBJ2-1; D unclear. Trimming removed 3 bases at V and 8 bases at J, with 9 bases between. This CDR3 spans 12 amino acids. From germline, CDR1 is SGHDT and CDR2 YYEEEE.

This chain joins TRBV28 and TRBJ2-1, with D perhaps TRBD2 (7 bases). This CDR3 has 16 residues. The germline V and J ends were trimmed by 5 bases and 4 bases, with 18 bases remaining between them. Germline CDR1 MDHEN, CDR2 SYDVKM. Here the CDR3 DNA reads TGTGCCAGCAGTGGCACGGGGCGGGGGCGATACAATGAGCAGTTCTTC. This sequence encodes CASSGTGRGRYNEQFF.

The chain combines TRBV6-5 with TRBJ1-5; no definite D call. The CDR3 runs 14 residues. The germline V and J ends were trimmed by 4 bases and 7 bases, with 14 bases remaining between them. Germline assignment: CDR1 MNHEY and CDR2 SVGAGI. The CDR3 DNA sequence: TGTGCCAGCAGTTTTTCCCATCGTGAGCAGCCCCAGCATTTT. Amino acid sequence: CASSFSHREQPQHF.

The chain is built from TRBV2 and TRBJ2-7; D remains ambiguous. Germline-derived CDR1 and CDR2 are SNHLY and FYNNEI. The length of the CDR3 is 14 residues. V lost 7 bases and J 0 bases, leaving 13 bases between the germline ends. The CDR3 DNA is TGTGCCAGCACTTTTCAGGCAACCTCCTACGAGCAGTACTTC. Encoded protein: CASTFQATSYEQYF.

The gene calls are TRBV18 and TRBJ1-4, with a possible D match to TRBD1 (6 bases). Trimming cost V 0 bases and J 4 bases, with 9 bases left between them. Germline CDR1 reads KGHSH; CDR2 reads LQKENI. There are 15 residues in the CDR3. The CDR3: CASSPPTGLNEKLFF. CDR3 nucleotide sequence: TGTGCCAGCTCACCACCGACAGGACTTAATGAAAAACTGTTTTTT.

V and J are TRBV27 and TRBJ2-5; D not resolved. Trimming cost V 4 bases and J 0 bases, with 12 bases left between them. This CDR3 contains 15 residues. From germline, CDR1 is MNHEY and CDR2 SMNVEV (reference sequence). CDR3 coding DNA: TGTGCCAGCAGTTACTGGCGAACGTACCAAGAGACCCAGTACTTC. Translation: CASSYWRTYQETQYF.

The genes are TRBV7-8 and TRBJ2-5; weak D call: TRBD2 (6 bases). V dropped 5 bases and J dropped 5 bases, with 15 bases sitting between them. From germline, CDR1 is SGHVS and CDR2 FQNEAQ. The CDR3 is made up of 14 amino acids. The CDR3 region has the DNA TGTGCCAGCAGCCATGGGGGGTTCTCGGAGACCCAGTACTTC. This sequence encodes CASSHGGFSETQYF. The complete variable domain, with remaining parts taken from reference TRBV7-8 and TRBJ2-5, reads GAGVSQSPRYKVAKRGQDVALRCDPISGHVSLFWYQQALGQGPEFLTYFQNEAQLDKSGLPSDRFFAERPEGSVSTLKIQRTQQEDSAVYLCASSHGGFSETQYFGPGTRLLVL.

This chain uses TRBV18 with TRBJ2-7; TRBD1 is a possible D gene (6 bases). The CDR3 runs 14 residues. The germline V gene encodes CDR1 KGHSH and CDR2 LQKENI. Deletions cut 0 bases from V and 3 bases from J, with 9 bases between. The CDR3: CASSPPGADYEQYF. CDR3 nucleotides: TGTGCCAGCTCACCACCGGGGGCCGACTACGAGCAGTACTTC.

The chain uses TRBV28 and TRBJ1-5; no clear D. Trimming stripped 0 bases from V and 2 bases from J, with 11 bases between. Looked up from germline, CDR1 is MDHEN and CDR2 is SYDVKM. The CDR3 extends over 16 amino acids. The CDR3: CASSLWSGPGNQPQHF. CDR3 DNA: TGTGCCAGCAGTTTATGGTCGGGCCCGGGCAATCAGCCCCAGCATTTT.

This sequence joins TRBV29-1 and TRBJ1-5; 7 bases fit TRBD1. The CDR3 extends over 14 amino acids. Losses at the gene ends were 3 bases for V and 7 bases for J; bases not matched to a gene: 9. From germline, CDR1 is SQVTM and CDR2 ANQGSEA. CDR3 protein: CSVEFGRGNQPQHF. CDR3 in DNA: TGCAGCGTTGAGTTCGGCAGGGGGAACCAGCCCCAGCATTTT.